The clone carrying this TCR beta chain was found a few times. With V trimmed by 3 bases and J by 2 bases, 13 bases remained unmatched. This CDR3 comprises 18 residues. The germline V gene encodes CDR1 SGDLS and CDR2 YYNGEE. The sample originates from a study of blood T cell repertoires in COVID-19. About the research overall: The United States, Italy and Spain were the sources of the acute and convalescent COVID-19 samples.

Method: immunoSEQ multiplex PCR; TCRdb's copy keeps in-frame clones and lacks some. In the table there are 40,000 to 50,000 clones, about 83% of which are singletons. The specimen sequenced was peripheral blood. This clonotype was obtained from a woman over 75 with acute or convalescent COVID-19. J is TRBJ2-3 and V is TRBV9, with 9 nucleotides matching TRBD1. The CDR3, as DNA: TGTGCCAGCAGCGAACCGAAAACAGGGGGCACCCCCACAGATACGCAGTATTTT. Its protein product is CASSEPKTGGTPTDTQYF.